In this sample, the clone carrying this T cell receptor (beta chain) turned up once. This CDR3 spans 13 amino acids. V gave up 0 bases and J gave up 5 bases, with 5 bases separating them. Germline V gene lookup returns CDR1 SGHKS and CDR2 YYEKEE (reference sequence). This sample was included in a study of control samples from healthy donors and cancer patients. Profiling relied on immunoSEQ multiplex PCR, and the TCRdb table lists in-frame clones only, not all of them. The data contain 150,000 to 200,000 clones, approximately 92% of them singletons. The V and J genes are TRBV5-5 and TRBJ2-2; D gene uncertain. The TCR comes from a man aged 30-40 years in good health. Sequenced input: blood. CDR3 sequence reads: CASSLGPTGELFF. The CDR3 DNA reads as TGTGCCAGCAGCTTGGGACCTACCGGGGAGCTGTTTTTT. Combining the CDR3 with reference TRBV5-5 and TRBJ2-2 gives the whole variable domain DAGVTQSPTHLIKTRGQQVTLRCSPISGHKSVSWYQQVLGQGPQFIFQYYEKEERGRGNFPDRFSARQFPNYSSELNVNALLLGDSALYLCASSLGPTGELFFGEGSRLTVL.